Below are 27 T cell receptor beta chains sequenced from a single sample in a study of cytotoxic CD8 clonotypes in ibrutinib-treated CLL. The method was immunoSEQ multiplex PCR; TCRdb's version includes in-frame clones alone and lacks a portion of them. The table shows roughly 130,000 clones, with approximately 89% occurring only once. The specimen was PBMCs, collected after 12 months of ibrutinib treatment. The receptors come from a human donor with chronic lymphocytic leukemia.

This clone was detected only once. The chain joins TRBV7-3 to TRBJ2-3; D possibly corresponds to TRBD2 (6 bases). Germline V CDR1 and CDR2: SGHTA, FQGTGA. The CDR3 sequence is 18 residues long. V was pared by 4 bases and J by 0 bases, with 20 bases between. The chain's CDR3 is CASSSALLAPASTDTQYF. Written as DNA, the CDR3 is TGTGCCAGCAGCTCAGCCCTACTAGCCCCCGCTAGCACAGATACGCAGTATTTT.

The gene calls are TRBV28 and TRBJ1-4, with D maybe TRBD1 (5 bases). V shed 3 bases and J shed 7 bases, with 12 bases lying between them. Looked up from germline, CDR1 is MDHEN and CDR2 is SYDVKM. CDR3 length: 14 amino acids. Here the CDR3 reads CASSFGRAVEKLFF. The CDR3 DNA reads as TGTGCCAGCAGTTTCGGCAGGGCGGTTGAAAAACTGTTTTTT. Using reference TRBV28 and TRBJ1-4 for the parts outside the CDR3, the full variable domain is DVKVTQSSRYLVKRTGEKVFLECVQDMDHENMFWYRQDPGLGLRLIYFSYDVKMKEKGDIPEGYSVSREKKERFSLILESASTNQTSMYLCASSFGRAVEKLFFGSGTQLSVL.

This sequence joins TRBV12-5 and TRBJ2-1; 8 bases map to TRBD2. The germline V gene has CDR1 LGHNT and CDR2 FRNRAP. This CDR3 comprises 15 residues. V was clipped by 5 bases and J by 2 bases; unmatched bases: 5. The CDR3 DNA reads as TGTGCTAGTGGTAGCGGGAGCGCAACCTACAATGAGCAGTTCTTC. Amino acids: CASGSGSATYNEQFF.

The chain combines TRBV29-1 with TRBJ1-2; D call uncertain. The V end was cut by 5 bases, the J end by 1 base, with 8 bases between. Germline CDR1 is SQVTM and CDR2 is ANQGSEA. The length of the CDR3 is 12 residues. Here the CDR3 DNA reads TGCAGCGTTAACAGAAATAACTATGGCTACACCTTC. This gives the protein CSVNRNNYGYTF.

A few counts support this clone. The chain links TRBV7-9 to TRBJ2-5; possibly TRBD1 or TRBD2 for D (5 bases each). CDR1 and CDR2 (germline): SEHNR, FQNEAQ (reference sequence). V dropped 6 bases and J dropped 4 bases, with 24 bases sitting between them. The CDR3 is made up of 17 amino acids. The CDR3: CASSSNLGTRGPETQYF. CDR3 bases: TGTGCCAGCAGTTCAAATCTCGGGACCCGCGGGCCAGAGACCCAGTACTTC. Full variable domain (missing parts from reference TRBV7-9 and TRBJ2-5): DTGVSQNPRHKITKRGQNVTFRCDPISEHNRLYWYRQTLGQGPEFLTYFQNEAQLEKSRLLSDRFSAERPKGSFSTLEIQRTEQGDSAMYLCASSSNLGTRGPETQYFGPGTRLLVL.

The chain is built from TRBV28 and TRBJ2-7; D possibly corresponds to TRBD1 (6 bases). The CDR3 runs 14 residues. The V gene lost 6 bases and the J gene lost 0 bases, with 12 bases spanning the gap. Germline CDR1 MDHEN, CDR2 SYDVKM. CDR3 nucleotides: TGTGCCAGCAGGGCGACAGGTAGCTCCTACGAGCAGTACTTC. Amino acid sequence: CASRATGSSYEQYF.

The V and J genes are TRBV1 and TRBJ2-1; no check of the table's D call, TRBD2, against the DNA was made. TRBV1 is recorded as a pseudogene. The CDR3 loop spans 15 amino acids. DNA of the CDR3: TGCACCAGCAGCCACGGACTAGCGGCCTTTCGTGAGCAGTTCTTC. This sequence encodes CTSSHGLAAFREQFF.

The rearrangement links TRBV27 to TRBJ2-3, with D hard to call. There are 15 residues in the CDR3. V was trimmed by 0 bases and J by 1 base, leaving 8 bases between them. Per the germline V gene, CDR1 is MNHEY and CDR2 is SMNVEV (reference sequence). The chain's CDR3 is CASSLSSVGTDTQYF. CDR3 nucleotides: TGTGCCAGCAGTTTATCGTCGGTCGGCACAGATACGCAGTATTTT.

This rearrangement joins TRBV19 to TRBJ2-7; maybe TRBD1 (6 bases). CDR1 is LNHDA, CDR2 SQIVND, per germline (reference sequence). V gave up 4 bases and J gave up 3 bases, with 10 bases separating them. The CDR3 consists of 13 residues. CDR3 amino acids: CASSTGTNYEQYF. Here the CDR3 DNA reads TGTGCCAGTAGTACCGGGACAAACTACGAGCAGTACTTC.

There are a few counts of this clone. The V call is TRBV6-5, the J call TRBJ2-5, with a tentative D call TRBD2 (6 bases). This CDR3 is 14 amino acids long. V lost 2 bases and J 4 bases, leaving 11 bases between the germline ends. CDR1 MNHEY and CDR2 SVGAGI come from the germline V gene. The CDR3 sequence is CASSYGASAETQYF. The CDR3 DNA follows: TGTGCCAGCAGTTACGGGGCTAGCGCAGAGACCCAGTACTTC.

The V gene is TRBV27, the J gene TRBJ2-5, with TRBD2 as a possible D gene (6 bases). V dropped 2 bases and J dropped 2 bases, with 15 bases sitting between them. The CDR3 has 16 amino acids. Per the germline V gene, CDR1 is MNHEY and CDR2 is SMNVEV (reference sequence). CDR3 DNA: TGTGCCAGCAGTTTACACCGGGACTTACCTCAAGAGACCCAGTACTTC. This gives the protein CASSLHRDLPQETQYF.

V usage is TRBV7-3 and J usage is TRBJ2-2; 8 bases fit TRBD1. The CDR3 sequence is 14 residues long. Looked up from germline, CDR1 is SGHTA and CDR2 is FQGTGA. The J segment lost 1 base and the V segment lost 10 bases, leaving 5 bases of the junction unmatched. The CDR3: CATRGTGNTGELFF. DNA for the CDR3: TGTGCCACTAGGGGGACAGGGAACACCGGGGAGCTGTTTTTT.

The chain has TRBV18 and TRBJ2-7; 7 positions agree with TRBD1. The V and J ends lost 6 bases and 6 bases, in that order; junction bases with no gene match: 14. Germline lookup yields CDR1 KGHSH and CDR2 LQKENI. CDR3 size: 15 residues. The CDR3 coding sequence is TGTGCCAGCTCCCCCCGACAGGGTCCCACCTCCGAGCAGTACTTC. It is translated as CASSPRQGPTSEQYF. The full variable domain, completed using reference TRBV18 and TRBJ2-7, is NAGVMQNPRHLVRRRGQEARLRCSPMKGHSHVYWYRQLPEEGLKFMVYLQKENIIDESGMPKERFSAEFPKEGPSILRIQQVVRGDSAAYFCASSPRQGPTSEQYFGPGTRLTVT.

The J gene is TRBJ1-3, the V gene TRBV30, with a possible D match to TRBD1 (6 bases). Deletions cut 0 bases from V and 8 bases from J, with 11 bases between. Germline CDR1 is GTSNPN and CDR2 is SVGIG (reference sequence). CDR3 length: 13 residues. Here the CDR3 DNA reads TGTGCCTGGAGTGTAAACAGGGAAGACACCATATATTTT. It yields the protein CAWSVNREDTIYF.

V usage is TRBV6-1 and J usage is TRBJ2-7; TRBD2 matches 9 bases. The junction had 5 bases not matched to a gene; V was cut back by 3 bases and J by 2 bases. The CDR3 covers 15 residues. The germline V gene has CDR1 MNHNS and CDR2 SASEGT. CDR3: CASSDGLAGPYEQYF. The CDR3 DNA is TGTGCCAGCAGTGATGGTCTAGCGGGGCCCTACGAGCAGTACTTC.

The genes are TRBV14 and TRBJ2-3; a weak D match, TRBD1 (6 bases). CDR1 and CDR2 from the germline V gene are SGHDN and FVKESK. V gave up 0 bases and J gave up 2 bases, with 9 bases separating them. This CDR3 is built from 15 residues. The CDR3 DNA reads TGTGCCAGCAGCCAAGACAGGGGCATCACAGATACGCAGTATTTT. It specifies CASSQDRGITDTQYF.

The chain joins TRBV29-1 to TRBJ1-4; D remains ambiguous. The CDR3 is made up of 12 amino acids. The V gene's germline CDR1 is SQVTM and CDR2 ANQGSEA. Trimming stripped 2 bases from V and 5 bases from J, with 6 bases between. Written as DNA, the CDR3 is TGCAGCGTTGAAATGAGGAATGAAAAACTGTTTTTT. Translation gives CSVEMRNEKLFF.

The chain employs TRBV6-1 and TRBJ2-5, with a tentative D call TRBD2 (7 bases). Germline V lookup: CDR1 MNHNS, CDR2 SASEGT. This CDR3 is built from 14 residues. The V end lost 6 bases, the J end lost 5 bases, and 16 bases lay between the germline ends. The CDR3 loop is CASRIRGGGETQYF. The CDR3 DNA sequence: TGTGCCAGCAGAATACGGGGAGGGGGGGAGACCCAGTACTTC.

This clone was seen only once. The chain has TRBV4-2 and TRBJ2-7, with 10 bases identical to TRBD2. V shed 0 bases, J shed 3 bases, and the junction held 5 bases outside the gene matches. Germline V lookup: CDR1 LGHNA, CDR2 YNFKEQ. The CDR3 spans 16 residues. This CDR3 reads CASSQDGKREGYEQYF. CDR3 bases: TGTGCCAGCAGCCAAGATGGAAAGCGGGAGGGCTACGAGCAGTACTTC.

This clone has a single count. This chain joins TRBV27 and TRBJ2-5, with D possibly being TRBD2 (6 bases). Trimming pared 1 base from V and 7 bases from J, leaving 13 bases between. Germline V gene data show CDR1 as MNHEY and CDR2 as SMNVEV (reference sequence). CDR3 length: 14 amino acids. The CDR3 DNA reads as TGTGCCAGCAGTTTATGGGGGTCGGGGGTGACCCAGTACTTC. The encoded protein is CASSLWGSGVTQYF.

In regard to this clone: The same CDR3 is also encoded by other DNA sequences in this sample. CDR3 DNA: TGCAGCGTCAGGGACAGGGAAGACTATGGCTACACCTTC. Translation gives CSVRDREDYGYTF. The chain recombines TRBV29-1 with TRBJ1-2, with 9 bases lining up with TRBD1. The CDR3 loop spans 13 amino acids. V dropped 6 bases and J dropped 3; count of bases not matched to a gene: 5. Germline assignment: CDR1 SQVTM and CDR2 ANQGSEA.

This clone was observed a few times. This chain uses TRBV7-6 with TRBJ1-1; D uncertain. V dropped 5 bases and J dropped 1 base, with 8 bases sitting between them. This CDR3 spans 13 amino acids. Germline V gene lookup returns CDR1 SGHVS and CDR2 FNYEAQ. The CDR3 DNA follows: TGTGCCAGCAGCCCCCGCGGGAACACTGAAGCTTTCTTT. Translation gives CASSPRGNTEAFF.

V and J are TRBV6-5 and TRBJ2-7; 9 bases fit TRBD1. The trim removed 5 bases at V and 3 bases at J, leaving 5 bases unmatched. Germline CDR1 MNHEY, CDR2 SVGAGI. The CDR3 loop spans 14 amino acids. DNA of the CDR3: TGTGCCAGCAGTCGCCGGGGACAGGGCTACGAGCAGTACTTC. Residues: CASSRRGQGYEQYF.

This rearrangement joins TRBV9 to TRBJ2-5, with TRBD1 identical over 10 bases. V lost 2 bases, J lost 5 bases, and 6 bases stayed unmatched. Germline lookup yields CDR1 SGDLS and CDR2 YYNGEE. The CDR3 contains 15 residues. The CDR3 here is CASSVGDRGLETQYF. CDR3 DNA: TGTGCCAGCAGCGTGGGGGACAGGGGTTTGGAGACCCAGTACTTC.

The chain carries TRBV15 and TRBJ2-3; D is tentatively TRBD1 or TRBD2 (5 bases each). Trimming pared 8 bases from V and 4 bases from J, leaving 19 bases between. Germline CDR1 and CDR2: LNHNV and YYDKDF (reference sequence). CDR3 size: 15 residues. The CDR3 region is CATGHNEWGSDTQYF. The CDR3 DNA follows: TGTGCCACCGGGCACAACGAATGGGGGTCAGATACGCAGTATTTT.

Written as DNA, the CDR3 is TGTGCCAGCAGCACAGGACACCCGGGTTTGTACGAGCAGTACTTC. Translating it yields CASSTGHPGLYEQYF. V usage is TRBV7-6 and J usage is TRBJ2-7; D possibly corresponds to TRBD1 (5 bases). From germline, CDR1 is SGHVS and CDR2 FNYEAQ. V gave up 5 bases and J gave up 4 bases, with 18 bases separating them. The CDR3 runs 15 residues.

The gene calls are TRBV28 and TRBJ2-7; possible D gene TRBD1, 6 bases. Trimming took off 10 bases at V and 2 bases at J, with 21 bases between the two ends. The CDR3 covers 15 residues. Per germline, CDR1 MDHEN and CDR2 SYDVKM. For the CDR3, the DNA is TGTGCCAAAACCCCCCAGGGGACCCCAGCCTACGAGCAGTACTTC. It encodes CAKTPQGTPAYEQYF.